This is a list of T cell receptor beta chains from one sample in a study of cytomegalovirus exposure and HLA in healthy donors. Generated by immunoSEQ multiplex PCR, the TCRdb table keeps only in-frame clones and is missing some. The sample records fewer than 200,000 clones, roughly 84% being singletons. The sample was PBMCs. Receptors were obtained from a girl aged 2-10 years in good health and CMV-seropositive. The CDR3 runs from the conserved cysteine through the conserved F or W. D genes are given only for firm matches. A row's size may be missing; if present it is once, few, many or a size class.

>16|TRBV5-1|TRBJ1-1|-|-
TGCGCCAGCAGTCTCTCCGGGGGTGTTATGAACACTGAAGCTTTCTTT
CASSLSGGVMNTEAFF
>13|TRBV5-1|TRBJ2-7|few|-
TGCGCCAGCAGCTTGGGGACAGAATACGAGCAGTACTTC
CASSLGTEYEQYF
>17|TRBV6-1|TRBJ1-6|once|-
TGTGCCAGCAGTGATTCTCGGGGACGGGGGTATAATTCACCCCTCCACTTT
CASSDSRGRGYNSPLHF
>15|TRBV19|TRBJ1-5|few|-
TGTGCCAGTAGTATAGATCGGAGAGACCATCAGCCCCAGCATTTT
CASSIDRRDHQPQHF
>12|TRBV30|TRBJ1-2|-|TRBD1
TGTGCCTGGGTGGACAGGGAATATGGCTACACCTTC
CAWVDREYGYTF
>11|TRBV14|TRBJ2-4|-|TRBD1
TGTGCCAGCTCAGGGGGTCACATTCAGTACTTC
CASSGGHIQYF
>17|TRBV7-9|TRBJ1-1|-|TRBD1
TGTGCCAGCAGCTTAGGCCCCTTCGGGACAGCCGGAACTGAAGCTTTCTTT
CASSLGPFGTAGTEAFF
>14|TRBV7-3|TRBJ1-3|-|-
TGTGCCAGCAGCCATCCAGGGTATGGAAACACCATATATTTT
CASSHPGYGNTIYF
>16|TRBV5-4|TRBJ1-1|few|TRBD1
TGTGCCAGCAGCCCCTGGGGGACAGGGAGTAACACTGAAGCTTTCTTT
CASSPWGTGSNTEAFF
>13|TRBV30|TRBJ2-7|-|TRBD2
TGTGCCCAAGGCGAGGGAGGGCTATACGAGCAGTACTTC
CAQGEGGLYEQYF
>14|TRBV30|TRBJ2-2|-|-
TGTGCCTGGAGGACATCCCCTAACACCGGGGAGCTGTTTTTT
CAWRTSPNTGELFF
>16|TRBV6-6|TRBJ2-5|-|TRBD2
TGTGCCAGCAGCAAGACTTTAGCGGGAGTTGGGGAGACCCAGTACTTC
CASSKTLAGVGETQYF
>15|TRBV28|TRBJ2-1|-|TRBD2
TGTGCCAGCAGTTCTTGGACTAGCGGGAGAGAAGAGCAGTTCTTC
CASSSWTSGREEQFF
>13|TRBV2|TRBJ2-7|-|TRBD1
TGTGCCGTTAGGACAGGGGGAGAGGACGAGCAGTACTTC
CAVRTGGEDEQYF
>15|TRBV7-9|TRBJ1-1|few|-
TGTGCCAGCAGCTTAGTTAATGCCCCGGGGACTGAAGCTTTCTTT
CASSLVNAPGTEAFF